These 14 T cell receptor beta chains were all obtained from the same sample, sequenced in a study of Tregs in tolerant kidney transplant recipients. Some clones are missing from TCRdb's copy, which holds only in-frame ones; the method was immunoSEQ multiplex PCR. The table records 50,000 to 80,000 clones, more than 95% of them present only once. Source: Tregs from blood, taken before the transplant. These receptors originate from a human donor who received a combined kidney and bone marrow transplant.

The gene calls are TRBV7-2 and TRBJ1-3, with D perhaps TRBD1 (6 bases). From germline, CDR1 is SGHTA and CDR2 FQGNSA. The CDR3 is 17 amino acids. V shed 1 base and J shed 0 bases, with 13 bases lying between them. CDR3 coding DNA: TGTGCCAGCAGCTTAGTATCCACAGGGATCTCTGGAAACACCATATATTTT. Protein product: CASSLVSTGISGNTIYF.

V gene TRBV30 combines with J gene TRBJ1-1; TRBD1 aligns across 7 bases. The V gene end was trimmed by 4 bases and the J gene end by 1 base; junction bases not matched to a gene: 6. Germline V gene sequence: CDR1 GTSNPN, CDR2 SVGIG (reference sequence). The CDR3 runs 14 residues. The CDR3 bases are TGTGCCTGGACTATGACAGGGTGGAACACTGAAGCTTTCTTT. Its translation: CAWTMTGWNTEAFF.

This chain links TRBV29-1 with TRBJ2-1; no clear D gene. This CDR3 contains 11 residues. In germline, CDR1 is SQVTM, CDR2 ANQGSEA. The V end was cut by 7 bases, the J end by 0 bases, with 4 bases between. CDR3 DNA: TGCAGCGGCGGCTCCTACAATGAGCAGTTCTTC. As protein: CSGGSYNEQFF.

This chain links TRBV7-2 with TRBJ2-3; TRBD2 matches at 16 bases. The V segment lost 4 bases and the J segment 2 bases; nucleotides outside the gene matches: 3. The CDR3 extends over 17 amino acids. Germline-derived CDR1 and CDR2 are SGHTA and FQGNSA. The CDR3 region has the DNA TGTGCCAGCAGCTCGGGACTAGCGGGGGGGCCCACAGATACGCAGTATTTT. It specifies CASSSGLAGGPTDTQYF.

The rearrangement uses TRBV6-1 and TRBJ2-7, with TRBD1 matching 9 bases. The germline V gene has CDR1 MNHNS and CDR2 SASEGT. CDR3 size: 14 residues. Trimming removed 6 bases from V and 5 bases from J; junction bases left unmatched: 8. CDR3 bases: TGTGCCAGCAGGCAGGGACAGGGTCAACACGAGCAGTACTTC. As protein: CASRQGQGQHEQYF.

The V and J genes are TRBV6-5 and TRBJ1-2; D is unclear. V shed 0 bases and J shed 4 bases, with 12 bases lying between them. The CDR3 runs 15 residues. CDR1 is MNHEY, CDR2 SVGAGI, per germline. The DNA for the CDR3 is TGTGCCAGCAGTTACTCAGGACCCCGGGGCTATGGCTACACCTTC. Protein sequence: CASSYSGPRGYGYTF.

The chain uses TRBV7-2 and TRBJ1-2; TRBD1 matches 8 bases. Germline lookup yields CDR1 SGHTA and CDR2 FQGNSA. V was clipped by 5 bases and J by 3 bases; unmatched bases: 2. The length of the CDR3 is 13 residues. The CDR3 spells CASSPTGDYGYTF. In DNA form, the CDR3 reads TGTGCCAGCAGCCCGACAGGGGACTATGGCTACACCTTC.

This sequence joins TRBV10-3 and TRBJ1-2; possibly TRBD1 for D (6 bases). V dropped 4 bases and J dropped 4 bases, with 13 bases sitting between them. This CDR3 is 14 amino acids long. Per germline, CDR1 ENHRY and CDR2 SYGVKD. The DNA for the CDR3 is TGTGCCATCAGTGCACGAGGACAGCTCTATGGCTACACCTTC. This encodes CAISARGQLYGYTF.

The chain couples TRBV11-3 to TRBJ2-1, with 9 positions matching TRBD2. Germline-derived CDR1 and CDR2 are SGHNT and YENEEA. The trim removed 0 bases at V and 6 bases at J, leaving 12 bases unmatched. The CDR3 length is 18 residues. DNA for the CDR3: TGTGCCAGCAGCTTAGATTTTGCGCGGGGGGGCTACTCCAATGAGCAGTTCTTC. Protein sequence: CASSLDFARGGYSNEQFF.

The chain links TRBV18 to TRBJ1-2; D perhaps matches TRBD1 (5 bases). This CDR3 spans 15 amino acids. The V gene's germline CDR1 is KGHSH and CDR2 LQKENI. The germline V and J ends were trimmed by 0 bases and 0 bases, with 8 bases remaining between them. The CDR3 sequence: CASSPPEGPNYGYTF. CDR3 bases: TGTGCCAGCTCACCACCGGAGGGGCCTAACTATGGCTACACCTTC.

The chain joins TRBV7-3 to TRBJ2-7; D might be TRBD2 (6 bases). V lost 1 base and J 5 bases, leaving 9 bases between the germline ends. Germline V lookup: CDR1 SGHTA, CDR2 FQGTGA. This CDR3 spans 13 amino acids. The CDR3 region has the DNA TGTGCCAGCAGCTTAAGGAGGGGAAACGAGCAGTACTTC. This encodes CASSLRRGNEQYF.

The CDR3 region has the DNA TGCAGCGTTGAAGGTAGGACAGGGGACAACGAGCAGTACTTC. Amino acids: CSVEGRTGDNEQYF. The chain carries TRBV29-1 and TRBJ2-7; TRBD1 matches 9 bases. There are 14 residues in the CDR3. Germline assignment: CDR1 SQVTM and CDR2 ANQGSEA. Trimming removed 1 base from V and 5 bases from J; junction bases left unmatched: 6.

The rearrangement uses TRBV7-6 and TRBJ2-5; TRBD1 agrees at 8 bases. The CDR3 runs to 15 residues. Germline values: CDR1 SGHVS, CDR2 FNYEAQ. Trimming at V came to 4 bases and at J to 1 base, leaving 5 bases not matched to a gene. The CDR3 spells CASSSGGQAQETQYF. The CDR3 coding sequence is TGTGCCAGCAGCTCAGGGGGACAGGCCCAAGAGACCCAGTACTTC.

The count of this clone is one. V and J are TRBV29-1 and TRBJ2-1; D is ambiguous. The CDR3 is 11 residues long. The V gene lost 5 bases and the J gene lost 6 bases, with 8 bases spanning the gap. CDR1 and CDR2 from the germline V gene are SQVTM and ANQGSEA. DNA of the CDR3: TGCAGCGTTTTCCCGGGCAATGAGCAGTTCTTC. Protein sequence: CSVFPGNEQFF.